Described below is a single T cell receptor beta chain sequence and its context. From germline, CDR1 is MRHNA and CDR2 SNTAGT. The length of the CDR3 is 13 residues. Trimming removed 0 bases at V and 3 bases at J, with 6 bases between. The entry originates in a study of blood T cell repertoires in COVID-19. Overall study: T cells, B-cell-depleted T cells, or PBMCs provided the cDNA or gDNA that served as material.

Data came from immunoSEQ multiplex PCR; TCRdb stores just in-frame clones and leaves some out. Of 200,000 to 250,000 clones listed, around 88% are singletons. Sequencing input: PBMCs or T cells enriched from blood (not recorded which). The genes are TRBV6-4 and TRBJ2-7; D not certain. This clonotype originated in a woman between 25 and 40 years old who had been exposed to COVID-19. The CDR3 sequence is CASSDSNSYEQYF. The CDR3 DNA follows: TGTGCCAGCAGTGACTCGAACAGCTACGAGCAGTACTTC.